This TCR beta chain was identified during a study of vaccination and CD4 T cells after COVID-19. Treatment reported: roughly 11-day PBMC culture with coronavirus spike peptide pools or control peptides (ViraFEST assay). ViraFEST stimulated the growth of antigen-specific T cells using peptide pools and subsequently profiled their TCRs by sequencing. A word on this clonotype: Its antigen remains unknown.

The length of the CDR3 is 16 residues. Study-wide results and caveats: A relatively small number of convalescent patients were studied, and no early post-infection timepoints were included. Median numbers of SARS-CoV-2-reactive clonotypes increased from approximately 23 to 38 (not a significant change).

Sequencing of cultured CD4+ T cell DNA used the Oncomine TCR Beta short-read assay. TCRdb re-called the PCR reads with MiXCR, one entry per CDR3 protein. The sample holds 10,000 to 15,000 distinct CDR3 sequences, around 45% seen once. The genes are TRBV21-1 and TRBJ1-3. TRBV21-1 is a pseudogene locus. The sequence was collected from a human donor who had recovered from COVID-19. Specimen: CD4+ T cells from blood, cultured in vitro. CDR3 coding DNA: TGTGCCAGCAGCAAAGAGCGAGACAGCTCTGGAAACACCATATATTTT. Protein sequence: CASSKERDSSGNTIYF.